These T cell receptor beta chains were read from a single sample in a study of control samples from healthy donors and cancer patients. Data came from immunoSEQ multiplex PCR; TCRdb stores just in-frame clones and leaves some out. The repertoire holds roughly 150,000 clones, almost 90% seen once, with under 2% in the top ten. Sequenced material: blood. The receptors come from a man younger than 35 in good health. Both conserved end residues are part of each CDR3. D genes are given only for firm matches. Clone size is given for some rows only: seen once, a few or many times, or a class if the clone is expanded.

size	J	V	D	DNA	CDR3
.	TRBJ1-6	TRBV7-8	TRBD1	TGTGCCAGCAGCTTAGATTCTGGGACAGGGAGTAATTCACCCCTCCACTTT	CASSLDSGTGSNSPLHF
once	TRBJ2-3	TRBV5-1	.	TGCGCCAGCAGCGCGGGGACGATCACAGATACGCAGTATTTT	CASSAGTITDTQYF
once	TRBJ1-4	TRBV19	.	TGTGCCAGTAGTCCCGGACAGCTTAATGAAAAACTGTTTTTT	CASSPGQLNEKLFF
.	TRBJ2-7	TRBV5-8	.	TGTGCCAGCAGCTTGGGTCTGGGGGCGGGTCGTTCGGCCTACGAGCAGTACTTC	CASSLGLGAGRSAYEQYF
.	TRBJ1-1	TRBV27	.	TGTGCCAGCAGTTTTGCCAGGGACACTGAAGCTTTCTTT	CASSFARDTEAFF
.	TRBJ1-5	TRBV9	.	TGTGCCAGCAGCGTAGGGGTGGACAGTTACAATCAGCCCCAGCATTTT	CASSVGVDSYNQPQHF
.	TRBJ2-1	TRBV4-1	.	TGCGCCAGCAGCCCGCCCCAGGGGGGGACCTCCTACAATGAGCAGTTCTTC	CASSPPQGGTSYNEQFF
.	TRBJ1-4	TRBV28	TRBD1	TGTGCCTACCTCGACAGGGAGGATGAAAAACTGTTTTTT	CAYLDREDEKLFF
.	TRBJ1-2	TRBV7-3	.	TGTGCCAGCAGCTTAATTGGCGGAATCGACTACTATGGCTACACCTTC	CASSLIGGIDYYGYTF
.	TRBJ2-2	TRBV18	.	TGTGCCAGCTCATTCAGGGGCACCGGGGAGCTGTTTTTT	CASSFRGTGELFF
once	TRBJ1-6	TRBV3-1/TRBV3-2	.	TGTGCCAGCAGCCAAGTTCTACAGGGCGTGATATCACCCCTCCACTTT	CASSQVLQGVISPLHF
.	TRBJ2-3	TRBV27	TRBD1	TGTGCCAGCAGAAAAAGACAGGGGTCTAGCACAGATACGCAGTATTTT	CASRKRQGSSTDTQYF
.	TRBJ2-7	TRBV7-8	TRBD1	TGTGCCAGCAGCCGGGACAGAGTATCCTACGAGCAGTACTTC	CASSRDRVSYEQYF
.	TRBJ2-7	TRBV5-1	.	TGCGCCAGCAGCGCAGTAGGGGTTAGGTACGAGCAGTACTTC	CASSAVGVRYEQYF
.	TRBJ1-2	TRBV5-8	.	TGTGCCAGCAGCTTGAAAACAAACTATGGCTACACCTTC	CASSLKTNYGYTF
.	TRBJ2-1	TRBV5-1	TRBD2	TGCGCCAGCAACCGGGGGGCCTACAATGAGCAGTTCTTC	CASNRGAYNEQFF
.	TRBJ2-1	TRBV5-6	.	TGTGCCAGCTTAGCCGGGACACCCTACAATGAGCAGTTCTTC	CASLAGTPYNEQFF
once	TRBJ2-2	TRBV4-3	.	TGCGCCAGCAGCCAGGAACCACGCAGGGTGGATACCGGGGAGCTGTTTTTT	CASSQEPRRVDTGELFF
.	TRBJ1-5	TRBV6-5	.	TGTGCCAGCAGTTACTCAGGGGGACATAGCAATCAGCCCCAGCATTTT	CASSYSGGHSNQPQHF
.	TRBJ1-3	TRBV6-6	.	TGTGCCACCAAGAGGTTCGGGGGGGCTGGAAACACCATATATTTT	CATKRFGGAGNTIYF
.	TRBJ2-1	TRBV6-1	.	TGTGCCAGCAGTGGGGGATCGCGACAGAGCTCCTACAATGAGCAGTTCTTC	CASSGGSRQSSYNEQFF
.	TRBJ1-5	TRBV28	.	TGTGCCAGCAGTATCTTGGGAGGGAGGAAGCAGCCCCAGCATTTT	CASSILGGRKQPQHF
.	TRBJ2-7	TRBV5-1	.	TGCGCCAGCAGCTTGGGACCATCAAACCACGAGCAGTACTTC	CASSLGPSNHEQYF
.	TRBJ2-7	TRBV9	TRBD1	TGTGCCAGCAGCCCGGGACAGGGGACCTACGAGCAGTACTTC	CASSPGQGTYEQYF
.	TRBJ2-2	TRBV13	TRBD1	TGTGCCAGCAGCTCGAGACAGGGTAATACCGGGGAGCTGTTTTTT	CASSSRQGNTGELFF
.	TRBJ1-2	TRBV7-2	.	TGTGCCAGCAGCTTCCGGGAGGATTATGGCTACACCTTC	CASSFREDYGYTF
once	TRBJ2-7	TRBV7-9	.	TGTGCCAGCAGCCCTGCTGAGTGGGGGCAATACGAGCAGTACTTC	CASSPAEWGQYEQYF
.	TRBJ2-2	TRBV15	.	TGTGCCACCAGCAGAGATGCCCACACCAACACCGGGGAGCTGTTTTTT	CATSRDAHTNTGELFF
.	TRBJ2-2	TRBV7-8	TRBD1	TGTGCCAGCAGCCCATGGACAGGTTACGGGGAGCTGTTTTTT	CASSPWTGYGELFF
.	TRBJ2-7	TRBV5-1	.	TGCGCCAGCTCCCGGGACACTACCTACGAGCAGTACTTC	CASSRDTTYEQYF
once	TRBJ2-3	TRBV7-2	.	TGTGCCAGCAGCTTGGATACAGATACGCAGTATTTT	CASSLDTDTQYF
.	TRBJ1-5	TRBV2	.	TGTGCCAGCAGTGTGCGGGGGTTCGGCAATCAGCCCCAGCATTTT	CASSVRGFGNQPQHF
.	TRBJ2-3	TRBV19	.	TGTGCCAGTAGTATGCCCAAGGGGCAGGGGTCGACAGATACGCAGTATTTT	CASSMPKGQGSTDTQYF
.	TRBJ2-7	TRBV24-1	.	TGTGCCACCAGTGATGGGGTAGGGGACTACGAGCAGTACTTC	CATSDGVGDYEQYF
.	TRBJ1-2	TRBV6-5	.	TGTGCCAGCATTCAAGGGAACGGCTACACCTTC	CASIQGNGYTF
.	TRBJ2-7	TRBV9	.	TGTGCCAGCAGCGTAGATACAGGGAACTACGAGCAGTACTTC	CASSVDTGNYEQYF
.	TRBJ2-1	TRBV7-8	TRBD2	TGTGCCAGCAGCTTAGGGGGGACTAGCGGGAGCTACAATGAGCAGTTCTTC	CASSLGGTSGSYNEQFF
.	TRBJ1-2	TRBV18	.	TGTGCCAGCTCACCCGACAGCCCGGGAAACTATGGCTACACCTTC	CASSPDSPGNYGYTF
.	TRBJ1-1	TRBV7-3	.	TGTGCCAGCAGCGAACAGGGAGAAACTGAAGCTTTCTTT	CASSEQGETEAFF
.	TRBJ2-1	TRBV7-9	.	TGTGCCAGCACATCCGGGCAGGCGACCGCCTACAATGAGCAGTTCTTC	CASTSGQATAYNEQFF
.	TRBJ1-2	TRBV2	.	TGTGCCAGCACCCTGGAGGGCAGGGGTAACTATGGCTACACCTTC	CASTLEGRGNYGYTF
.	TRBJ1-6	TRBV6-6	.	TGTGCCAGCAGTTACGGTTCGAGCTCCTATAATTCACCCCTCCACTTT	CASSYGSSSYNSPLHF
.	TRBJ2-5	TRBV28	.	TGTGCCAGCAGTCCTAGGCGGGGGCTAGAGACCCAGTACTTC	CASSPRRGLETQYF
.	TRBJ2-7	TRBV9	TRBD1	TGTGCCAGCAGCGTAGGTACAGGGGCCTACGAGCAGTACTTC	CASSVGTGAYEQYF
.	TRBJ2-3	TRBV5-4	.	TGTGCCAGCAGCTTGCAGGGGGGGGTGAGCACAGATACGCAGTATTTT	CASSLQGGVSTDTQYF
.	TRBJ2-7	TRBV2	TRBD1	TGTGCCGGAAACCGGGACAGACAGTACGAGCAGTACTTC	CAGNRDRQYEQYF
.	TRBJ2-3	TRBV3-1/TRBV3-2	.	TGTGCCAGCAGCCAAGGTAGTAGCGGAGATACGCAGTATTTT	CASSQGSSGDTQYF
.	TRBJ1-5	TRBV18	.	TGTGCCAGCTCACCGAACAGGGCCGATGAGCCCCAGCATTTT	CASSPNRADEPQHF
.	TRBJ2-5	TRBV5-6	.	TGTGCCAGCAGCTTGGGAAGGACCCAGTACTTC	CASSLGRTQYF
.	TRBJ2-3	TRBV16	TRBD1	TGTGCCAGCAGCCATGCGACAGGGACAGATACGCAGTATTTT	CASSHATGTDTQYF
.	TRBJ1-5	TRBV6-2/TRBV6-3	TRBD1	TGTGCCAGCAGTGACCGGGACAGTGCAAGTCAGCCCCAGCATTTT	CASSDRDSASQPQHF
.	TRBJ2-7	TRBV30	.	TGTGCCTGGAGTGAGTTAGGGGGGGGCGAGCAGTACTTC	CAWSELGGGEQYF
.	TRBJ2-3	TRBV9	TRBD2	TGTGCCAGCAGCCGGGGGAGCGGGGGGGCCGCAGATACGCAGTATTTT	CASSRGSGGAADTQYF
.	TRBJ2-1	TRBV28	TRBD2	TGTGCCAGCAGTTTTCGTGTTAGCGGGGTAGAGGATGAGCAGTTCTTC	CASSFRVSGVEDEQFF
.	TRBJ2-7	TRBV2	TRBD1	TGTGCCAGCAAGGGTCCGCCCGAACAGGGGAACTACGAGCAGTACTTC	CASKGPPEQGNYEQYF
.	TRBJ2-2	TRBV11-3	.	TGTGCCAGCAGCTTAGATCGGCGGGAGCTGTTTTTT	CASSLDRRELFF
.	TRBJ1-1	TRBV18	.	TGTGCCAGCTCGGAAGTAAGTCTGAACACTGAAGCTTTCTTT	CASSEVSLNTEAFF
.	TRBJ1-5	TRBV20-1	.	TGCAGTGCGAGGAGCAATCAGCCCCAGCATTTT	CSARSNQPQHF
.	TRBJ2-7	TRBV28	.	TGTGCCAGCACCCCGGCGGGCCGAAGGCCCGGCGAGCAGTACTTC	CASTPAGRRPGEQYF
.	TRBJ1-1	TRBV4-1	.	TGCGCCAGCAGCCAAGATTCACTAACTGAAGCTTTCTTT	CASSQDSLTEAFF